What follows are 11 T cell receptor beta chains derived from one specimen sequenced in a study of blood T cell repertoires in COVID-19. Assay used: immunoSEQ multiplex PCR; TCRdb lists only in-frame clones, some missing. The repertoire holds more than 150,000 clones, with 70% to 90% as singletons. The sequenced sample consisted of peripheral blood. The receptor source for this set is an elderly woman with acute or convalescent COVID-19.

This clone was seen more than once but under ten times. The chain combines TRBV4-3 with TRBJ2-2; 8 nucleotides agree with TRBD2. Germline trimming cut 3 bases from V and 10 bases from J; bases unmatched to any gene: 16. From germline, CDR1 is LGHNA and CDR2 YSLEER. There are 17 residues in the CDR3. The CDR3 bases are TGCGCCAGCAGCCACCTCAGGGGCGGGGGGTCCCCGGCGGAGCTGTTTTTT. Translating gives CASSHLRGGGSPAELFF.

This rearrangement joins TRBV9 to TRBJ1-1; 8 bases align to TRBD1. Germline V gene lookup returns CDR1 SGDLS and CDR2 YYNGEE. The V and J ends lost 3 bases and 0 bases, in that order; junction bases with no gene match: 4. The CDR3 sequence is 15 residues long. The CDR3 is CASSDRGSMNTEAFF. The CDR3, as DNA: TGTGCCAGCAGCGACAGGGGGTCGATGAACACTGAAGCTTTCTTT.

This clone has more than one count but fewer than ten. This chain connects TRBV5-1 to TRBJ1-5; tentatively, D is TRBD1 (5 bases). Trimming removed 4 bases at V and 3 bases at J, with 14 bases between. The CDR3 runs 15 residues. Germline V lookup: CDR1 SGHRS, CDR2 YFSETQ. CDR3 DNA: TGCGCCAGCAGCGAGGACGGACATAACAATCAGCCCCAGCATTTT. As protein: CASSEDGHNNQPQHF.

The CDR3 DNA reads as TGCGCCAGCAGCTTGAATCCTAGCGGGAGCCCAGGGACCGGGGAGCTGTTTTTT. Its protein product is CASSLNPSGSPGTGELFF. The gene calls are TRBV5-1 and TRBJ2-2, with 10 nucleotides matching TRBD2. The CDR3 loop spans 18 amino acids. V dropped 1 base and J dropped 5; count of bases not matched to a gene: 11. Germline V gene lookup returns CDR1 SGHRS and CDR2 YFSETQ.

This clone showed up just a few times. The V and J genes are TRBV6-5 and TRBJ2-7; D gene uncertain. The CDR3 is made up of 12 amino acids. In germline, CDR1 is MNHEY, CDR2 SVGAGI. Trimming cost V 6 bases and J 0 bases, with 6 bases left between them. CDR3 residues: CASSGGSYEQYF. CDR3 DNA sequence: TGTGCCAGCAGCGGTGGCTCCTACGAGCAGTACTTC.

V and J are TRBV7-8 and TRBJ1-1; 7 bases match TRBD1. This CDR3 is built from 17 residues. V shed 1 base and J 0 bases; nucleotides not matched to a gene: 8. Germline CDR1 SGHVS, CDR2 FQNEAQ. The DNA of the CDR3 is TGTGCCAGCAGCTTAGGTCGACAGGGCGCTATGAACACTGAAGCTTTCTTT. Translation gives CASSLGRQGAMNTEAFF. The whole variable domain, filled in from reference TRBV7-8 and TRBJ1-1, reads GAGVSQSPRYKVAKRGQDVALRCDPISGHVSLFWYQQALGQGPEFLTYFQNEAQLDKSGLPSDRFFAERPEGSVSTLKIQRTQQEDSAVYLCASSLGRQGAMNTEAFFGQGTRLTVV.

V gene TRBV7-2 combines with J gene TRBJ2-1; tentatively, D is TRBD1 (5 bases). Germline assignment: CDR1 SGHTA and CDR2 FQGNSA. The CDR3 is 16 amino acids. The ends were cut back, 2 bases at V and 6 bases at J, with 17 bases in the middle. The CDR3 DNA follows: TGTGCCAGCAGCTTAAGAAGACAGACCACCCGCAATGAGCAGTTCTTC. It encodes CASSLRRQTTRNEQFF.

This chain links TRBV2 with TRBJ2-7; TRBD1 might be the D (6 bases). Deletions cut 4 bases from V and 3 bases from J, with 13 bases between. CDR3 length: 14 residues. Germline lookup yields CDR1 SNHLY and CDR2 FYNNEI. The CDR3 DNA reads TGTGCCAGCAGTGGGTTACAGGGCTTCTACGAGCAGTACTTC. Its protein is CASSGLQGFYEQYF.

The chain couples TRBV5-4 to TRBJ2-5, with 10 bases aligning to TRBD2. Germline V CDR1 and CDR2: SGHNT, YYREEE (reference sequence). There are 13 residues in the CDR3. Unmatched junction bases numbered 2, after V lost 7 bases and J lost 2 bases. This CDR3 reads CASRSGRQETQYF. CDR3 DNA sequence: TGTGCCAGCCGTAGCGGGAGGCAAGAGACCCAGTACTTC.

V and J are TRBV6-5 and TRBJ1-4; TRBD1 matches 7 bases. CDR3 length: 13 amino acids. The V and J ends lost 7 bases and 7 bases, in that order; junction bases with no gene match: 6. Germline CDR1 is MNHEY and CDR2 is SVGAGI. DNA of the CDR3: TGTGCCAGCACCCACAGGGGAGGTGAAAAACTGTTTTTT. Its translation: CASTHRGGEKLFF.

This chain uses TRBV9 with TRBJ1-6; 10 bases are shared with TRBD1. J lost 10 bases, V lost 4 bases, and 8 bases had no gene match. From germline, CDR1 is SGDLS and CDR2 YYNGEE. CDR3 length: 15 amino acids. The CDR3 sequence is CASSFSGQGGSPLHF. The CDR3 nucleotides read TGTGCCAGCAGCTTTAGCGGACAGGGGGGATCACCCCTCCACTTT. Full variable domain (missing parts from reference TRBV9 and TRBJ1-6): DSGVTQTPKHLITATGQRVTLRCSPRSGDLSVYWYQQSLDQGLQFLIQYYNGEERAKGNILERFSAQQFPDLHSELNLSSLELGDSALYFCASSFSGQGGSPLHFGNGTRLTVT.